This TCR beta chain came from a study of T cell responses to AZD1222 COVID-19 vaccine (dated by TCRdb to the early 2020s). Regarding the study in general: AZD1222 recipients whose second dose came at about 4 weeks and those whose second dose came at about 12 weeks were combined into one group, since spike-specific TCR depth and breadth did not differ between the two schedules. A total of about 230 trial participants underwent TCR sequencing, of whom nearly 210 received two doses of AZD1222 and some 26 received two doses of the MenACWY control vaccine. Enrollment into the trials was organized by age into subgroups of 18-55, 56-69 and 70-plus years, and those subgroups contained approximately 150, 30 and 60 TCR-sequenced participants, respectively.

The full study reports these points: Conclusions about previously exposed vaccinees are limited, since just six AZD1222 recipients were seropositive for SARS-CoV-2 at baseline. A significant rise in spike-specific TCR breadth and depth was observed after two AZD1222 doses relative to day 0 and relative to MenACWY recipients. Nearly half of unique spike-specific TCRs reportedly recognized epitopes outside regions mutated in the B.1.351 and B.1.1.7 variants. Participants were mostly white British and included more females than males, and it was suggested by the authors that clonal diversity may have been underestimated. The vaccine-associated CD4 TCRs covered the entire spike protein, and the dominant responses fell in regions 160-218 and 743-854. No day 14 peak-response samples were available, so repertoires were characterized only after the peak T cell response. The 56-69-year group was small, and its depth increase did not reach significance, likely because of low power.

Comment on this clone: There is no known antigen for this receptor. Base qualities are not recorded, but no much larger clone differs from it by a single base.

The time point tag for this specimen amounts to: baseline before first vaccination. Samples from vaccinated people were obtained from the UK trials COV001 and COV002, which included a single-blind randomized controlled phase 2/3 trial of AZD1222 (ChAdOx1 nCoV-19) in healthy adults. For TCRbeta chain sequencing, PBMC samples from trial participants were taken at day 0 and at day 28 after the second dose. The germline V gene supplies CDR1 KGHSH and CDR2 LQKENI. The CDR3 holds 15 amino acids from the cysteine to the phenylalanine. CDR3 DNA only is kept here, 45 bases in frame from base 1. A distance of 11 bases separates the germline ends of V and J, which lose 2 bases and 1 base respectively. The CDR3 regions of human TCRbeta chains were subjected to immunosequencing. The authors' analysis ran thus. TCRs in the repertoires were compared against a reference library of SARS-CoV-2-specific TCRs that had been generated with the MIRA antigen-specificity platform. Breadth was defined as the fraction of unique TCRs that were SARS-CoV-2-associated, and depth was defined as the fraction of total T cells that were SARS-CoV-2-associated. Using the MIRA data, every spike-specific TCR was mapped to the spike region that the TCR reacted to and assigned to either a CD4 or a CD8 class. Log10-transformed breadth and depth values were compared by one-way ANOVA with Sidak's multiple comparisons tests. Not all clones reach the TCRdb copy of this immuneACCESS table, which keeps in-frame sequences only. Checked studies attribute under half of the gap to unresolved V genes and leave the rest unexplained. That table is the source of V, J and clone size, and D and trimming were worked out from the DNA. The sample table lists fewer than 120,000 clones, 81% of them with a count of one. 4% to 5% of the sample is taken by the ten largest.

The TCR comes from an adult in good health. The chain uses TRBV18 and TRBJ1-1, and possibly TRBD1, on 6 matching bases. Sequenced material: peripheral blood, taken on day 0 of AZD1222 vaccination. The nucleotide sequence reads as follows: TGTGCCAGCTCACCAAGAGTCAGGGGGAACACTGAAGCTTTCTTT. It encodes CASSPRVRGNTEAFF.